This T cell receptor beta chain was recovered during a study of cytomegalovirus exposure and HLA in healthy donors. Broader study findings: A later analysis reported that several of the most significant clusters appeared to be linked to common viral pathogens, among them Epstein-Barr virus. Segments of the TCR beta V type were, in most cases, productive about 87% or about 30% of the time in an earlier analysis. Presence/absence analyses supposed approximately even sequencing depth among donors.

The germline V and J ends were trimmed by 4 bases and 2 bases, with 9 bases remaining between them. The CDR3 runs 13 residues. CDR1 is SNHLY and CDR2 is FYNNEI in the germline V gene. This clone came up a few times. As yet, its antigen is unknown. The PCR was carried out with 60 Vbeta primers and 13 Jbeta primers. Assay used: immunoSEQ multiplex PCR; TCRdb lists only in-frame clones, some missing. This table has under 150,000 clones, 9.5% appearing once. Source material: PBMCs. J is TRBJ2-7 and V is TRBV2; D ambiguous. This TCR derives from a man aged 25-45 years in good health and CMV-seronegative. CDR3 sequence reads: CASSVGTTYEQYF. The DNA of the CDR3 is TGTGCCAGCAGTGTGGGCACGACCTACGAGCAGTACTTC.